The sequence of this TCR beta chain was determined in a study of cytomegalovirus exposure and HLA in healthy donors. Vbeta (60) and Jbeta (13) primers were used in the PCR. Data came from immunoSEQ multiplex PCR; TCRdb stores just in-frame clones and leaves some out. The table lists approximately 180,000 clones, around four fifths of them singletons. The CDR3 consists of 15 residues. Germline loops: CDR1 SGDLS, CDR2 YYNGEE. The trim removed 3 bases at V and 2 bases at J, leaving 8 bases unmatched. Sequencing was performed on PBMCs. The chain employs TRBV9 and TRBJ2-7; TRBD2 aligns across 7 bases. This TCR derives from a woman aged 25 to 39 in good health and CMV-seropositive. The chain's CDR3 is CASSARAGEAYEQYF. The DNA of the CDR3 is TGTGCCAGCAGCGCGAGGGCGGGAGAGGCCTACGAGCAGTACTTC.